Sequencing of this T cell receptor beta chain was carried out in a study of blood T cells in healthy people across ages. Study results and limitations: The study found TCR beta diversity correlated strongly with naive T cell percentage. Estimates of total diversity, which came from one million sequenced T cells, were considered to be underestimates.

Each donor's blood draw was roughly 10 milliliters of peripheral blood. Regarding this clonotype: Its specificity is not known.

It was with a sample-barcoded 5' primer and a J-beta primer mix that a second PCR of roughly 7 to 12 cycles was run. One entry per CDR3 protein results from TCRdb running MiXCR on the 5' RACE reads. Of around 780,000 distinct CDR3 sequences in the sample, roughly three fifths were seen once. Germline CDR1 and CDR2: MGHRA and YSYEKL. This CDR3 has 15 amino acids. The trim removed 6 bases at V and 10 bases at J, leaving 11 bases unmatched. The origin of this receptor is a man aged 40-50 years in good health. The chain has TRBV4-1 and TRBJ2-1; 11 bases align to TRBD2. Sequences were obtained from blood. The CDR3 DNA sequence: TGCGCCAGCAGGGACCTAGCGGGAGGATGGGGGGAGCAGTTCTTC. As protein: CASRDLAGGWGEQFF.